One and the same sample provided the 26 T cell receptor beta chains below, sequenced in a study of T cells in Graves' hyperthyroidism and ophthalmopathy. Regions amplified from RNA transcripts were the TCR beta CDR3 regions. The primer set for the first-round RT-PCR of the TCR CDR3 was HTBI. Using its own MiXCR run on the multiplex PCR reads, TCRdb lists one record per CDR3 protein. The sample has roughly 710,000 distinct CDR3 sequences, around 40% seen once. The material sequenced was blood. The receptors were gathered from a woman aged 35 to 49 with Graves' hyperthyroidism.

Only a few counts were recorded for this clonotype. The chain employs TRBV6-5 and TRBJ1-2, with D unresolved. CDR3 size: 14 residues. Germline-derived CDR1 and CDR2 are MNHEY and SVGAGI. V lost 2 bases and J 4 bases, leaving 11 bases between the germline ends. The CDR3 DNA sequence: TGTGCCAGCAGTTACCGGGTCAAATCCTATGGCTACACCTTC. This gives the protein CASSYRVKSYGYTF.

CDR3 DNA sequence: TGTGCCAGCAGTTTAATGGGTACAGCCGGAGAGACCCAGTACTTC. This translates into CASSLMGTAGETQYF. The rearrangement joins TRBV28 to TRBJ2-5; D call uncertain. Germline V gene sequence: CDR1 MDHEN, CDR2 SYDVKM. With 2 bases removed from V and 4 bases from J, the gap between germline ends came to 14 bases. CDR3 length equals 15 residues.

The rearrangement links TRBV11-2 to TRBJ1-1; no clear D gene. CDR3 length: 16 amino acids. The germline CDR1 and CDR2 sequences are SGHAT and FQNNGV. V was shortened by 1 base and J by 1 base, with 13 bases between the two germline ends. CDR3 DNA: TGTGCCAGCAGCTTAGGGTCGGCGGGGAGGAACACTGAAGCTTTCTTT. It yields the protein CASSLGSAGRNTEAFF.

The sample holds a few counts of this clonotype. The V gene is TRBV7-2, the J gene TRBJ1-1; D unclear. CDR1 and CDR2 (germline): SGHTA, FQGNSA. CDR3 length: 15 residues. The V end was cut by 5 bases, the J end by 3 bases, with 16 bases between. The CDR3 spells CASSLQRISYTEAFF. The CDR3 region has the DNA TGTGCCAGCAGCCTACAGCGGATCTCCTACACTGAAGCTTTCTTT.

There are many counts of this clonotype. This sequence joins TRBV19 and TRBJ2-6, with 7 bases lining up with TRBD1. V lost 4 bases, J lost 0 bases, and 9 bases stayed unmatched. Germline V CDR1 and CDR2: LNHDA, SQIVND (reference sequence). The CDR3 runs to 18 residues. The CDR3, as DNA: TGTGCCAGTAGTAATCCGGGACAGCTATACTCTGGGGCCAACGTCCTGACTTTC. Protein: CASSNPGQLYSGANVLTF.

This clonotype was seen ten or more times. The J gene is TRBJ2-6, the V gene TRBV4-3; D is uncertain. CDR1 LGHNA and CDR2 YSLEER come from the germline V gene. The V gene lost 10 bases and the J gene lost 0 bases, with 10 bases spanning the gap. The CDR3 length is 14 residues. In DNA form, the CDR3 reads TGCGCCACGAGTCTCTCCTCTGGGGCCAACGTCCTGACTTTC. Its translation is CATSLSSGANVLTF.

This clonotype came up many times. The chain is built from TRBV7-9 and TRBJ1-4; D possibly corresponds to TRBD1 (6 bases). The V and J ends lost 4 bases and 8 bases respectively, with 14 bases between them. From germline, CDR1 is SEHNR and CDR2 FQNEAQ (reference sequence). This CDR3 is built from 14 residues. The CDR3 nucleotides read TGTGCCAGCAGCTGGGGGCTGAGAGGAGAAAAACTGTTTTTT. Protein: CASSWGLRGEKLFF.

This chain connects TRBV7-2 to TRBJ1-5; D remains unclear. The length of the CDR3 is 18 residues. Germline V gives CDR1 SGHTA, CDR2 FQGNSA. V gave up 1 base and J gave up 1 base, with 17 bases separating them. The CDR3 DNA reads TGTGCCAGCAGCTTAGTAGGGAGCCGGGGTGTGAGCAATCAGCCCCAGCATTTT. Its translation: CASSLVGSRGVSNQPQHF.

This clonotype was detected ten times or more. The rearrangement uses TRBV10-3 and TRBJ1-2, with unresolved D. The ends were cut back, 2 bases at V and 0 bases at J, with 10 bases in the middle. Germline V CDR1 and CDR2: ENHRY, SYGVKD. The CDR3 runs 15 residues. This chain's CDR3 is CAISEEEDANYGYTF. The DNA for the CDR3 is TGTGCCATCAGTGAGGAGGAGGATGCTAACTATGGCTACACCTTC.

On this clonotype itself: A much bigger clone sits one base away, suggesting this may be a read error. The J gene is TRBJ1-1, the V gene TRBV19; 7 nucleotides match TRBD1. The germline V gene has CDR1 LNHDA and CDR2 SQIVND (reference sequence). V trimming: 5 bases; J trimming: 4 bases; junction bases outside the gene matches: 10. The CDR3 is made up of 15 amino acids. In nucleotides, the CDR3 is TGTGCCAGTAGTCCCAACAGGGGAAAAGGCACTGAAGCTTTCTTT. It codes for CASSPNRGKGTEAFF.

This clonotype turned up a few times. The chain links TRBV20-1 to TRBJ1-1; no clear D. The germline V and J ends were trimmed by 4 bases and 0 bases, with 12 bases remaining between them. Germline values: CDR1 DFQATT, CDR2 SNEGSKA (reference sequence). The CDR3 runs 14 residues. The CDR3: CSAILGRMNTEAFF. The CDR3 DNA is TGCAGTGCTATTTTGGGCCGCATGAACACTGAAGCTTTCTTT.

The rearrangement joins TRBV6-2 or TRBV6-3 to TRBJ2-7; TRBD2 agrees at 13 bases. The CDR3 contains 17 residues. V shed 6 bases and J 0 bases; nucleotides not matched to a gene: 8. The V gene's germline CDR1 is MNHEY and CDR2 SVGEGT. In DNA form, the CDR3 reads TGTGCCAGCAGCATTGGACTAGCGGGAGTCCTCTCCTACGAGCAGTACTTC. As protein: CASSIGLAGVLSYEQYF.

With respect to this clonotype: One end of the junction fails to match germline, which may point to a read error. The chain has TRBV2 and TRBJ1-6; no clear D gene. The CDR3 extends over 12 amino acids. The V gene's germline CDR1 is SNHLY and CDR2 FYNNEI. The CDR3: CASSEAWRGLRF. CDR3 bases: TGTGCCAGCAGTGAAGCGTGGAGAGGGCTCCGCTTT. The entire variable domain, with the rest obtained from reference TRBV2 and TRBJ1-6, is as follows: EPEVTQTPSHQVTQMGQEVILRCVPISNHLYFYWYRQILGQKVEFLVSFYNNEISEKSEIFDDQFSVERPDGSNFTLKIRSTKLEDSAMYFCASSEAWRGLRFGNGTRLTVT.

This clonotype showed up many times. The chain joins TRBV19 to TRBJ1-3, with unresolved D. Germline V gene lookup returns CDR1 LNHDA and CDR2 SQIVND (reference sequence). Trimming took off 2 bases at V and 0 bases at J, with 20 bases between the two ends. The CDR3 sequence is 19 residues long. CDR3 sequence: CASSIPADGRSHSGNTIYF. The CDR3 DNA reads as TGTGCCAGTAGTATACCGGCCGACGGAAGGTCGCACTCTGGAAACACCATATATTTT.

In the case of this clonotype: A much larger clone lies a single base off, so this may be a read error. The V and J genes are TRBV10-2 and TRBJ1-1; 7 positions match TRBD1. The V gene's germline CDR1 is WSHSY and CDR2 SAAADI. The CDR3 totals 14 residues. The CDR3 region has the DNA TGTGCCAGCAGCCGACAGGGAGTGAACACTGAAGCTCTCTTT. It encodes CASSRQGVNTEALF.

V gene TRBV19 combines with J gene TRBJ2-5, with 9 bases matching TRBD2. The CDR3 is 15 residues long. Trimming at V came to 7 bases and at J to 4 bases, leaving 10 bases not matched to a gene. The germline CDR1 and CDR2 sequences are LNHDA and SQIVND (reference sequence). CDR3 region: CASTAAGGGGETQYF. CDR3 in DNA: TGTGCCAGTACCGCTGCGGGAGGGGGCGGAGAGACCCAGTACTTC. The full variable domain, rest sourced from reference TRBV19 and TRBJ2-5, is DGGITQSPKYLFRKEGQNVTLSCEQNLNHDAMYWYRQDPGQGLRLIYYSQIVNDFQKGDIAEGYSVSREKKESFPLTVTSAQKNPTAFYLCASTAAGGGGETQYFGPGTRLLVL.

Remarks on this clonotype: A junction end diverges from the germline sequence, so it may reflect a read error. The gene calls are TRBV11-2 and TRBJ2-6; D is possibly TRBD1 or TRBD2 (6 bases each). CDR3 length: 18 residues. Per the germline V gene, CDR1 is SGHAT and CDR2 is FQNNGV. The DNA for the CDR3 is TGCGCCAGCAGCCAAGAGGGGGGCAGATCCTCTGGGGCCAACGTCCTGACTTTC. As protein: CASSQEGGRSSGANVLTF.

There are a few counts of this clonotype. This may be a read error, as it is one base from a much larger clone. The chain employs TRBV29-1 and TRBJ1-1; no reliable D call. Trimming took 0 bases from V and 6 from J, leaving 11 bases between them. The CDR3 contains 13 residues. Germline CDR1 reads SQVTM; CDR2 reads ANQGSEA. The CDR3 nucleotides read TGCAGCGTTGAAGAGCAGCTTAACGCTGAAGCTTTCTTT. This sequence encodes CSVEEQLNAEAFF.

With regard to this clonotype: Here the CDR3 omits its conserved ending phenylalanine or tryptophan, so a read error is the likely source. The chain combines TRBV11-2 with TRBJ2-7, with D unclear. The CDR3 has 12 amino acids. The germline V gene has CDR1 SGHAT and CDR2 FQNNGV. Trimming stripped 5 bases from V and 2 bases from J, with 7 bases between. CDR3 residues: CASSRSTYEQYL. CDR3 DNA: TGTGCCAGCAGCCGCTCTACCTACGAGCAGTACCTC.

This clonotype came up many times. V gene TRBV20-1 combines with J gene TRBJ1-4; no firm D call. This CDR3 is 12 amino acids long. V was shortened by 6 bases and J by 6 bases, with 11 bases between the two germline ends. Germline CDR1 and CDR2: DFQATT and SNEGSKA (reference sequence). CDR3 protein: CSAARVHEKLFF. Here the CDR3 DNA reads TGCAGTGCCGCGAGGGTGCATGAAAAACTGTTTTTT.

There are many counts of this clonotype. The rearrangement links TRBV7-3 to TRBJ1-4; TRBD1 matches at 8 bases. From germline, CDR1 is SGHTA and CDR2 FQGTGA. Trimming removed 5 bases from V and 7 bases from J; junction bases left unmatched: 9. This CDR3 has 15 residues. For the CDR3, the DNA is TGTGCCAGCAGCGTCTCAGGGGGCGTCGGTGAAAAACTGTTTTTT. This sequence encodes CASSVSGGVGEKLFF.

This clonotype was seen repeatedly, ten times or more. This chain uses TRBV12-3 or TRBV12-4 with TRBJ1-2; D might be TRBD1 (6 bases). V dropped 5 bases and J dropped 2 bases, with 12 bases sitting between them. This CDR3 has 14 residues. CDR3 in DNA: TGTGCCAGCAGTAACAGGGACAAGAACTATGGCTACACCTTC. It encodes CASSNRDKNYGYTF.

This clonotype has at least ten counts. V usage is TRBV4-3 and J usage is TRBJ2-2; TRBD1 matches 8 bases. V lost 4 bases and J lost 6; bases outside the gene matches: 4. The CDR3 extends over 14 amino acids. Germline CDR1 and CDR2: LGHNA and YSLEER. The chain's CDR3 is CASSRNRGAGELFF. Here the CDR3 DNA reads TGCGCCAGCAGCCGAAACAGGGGGGCCGGGGAGCTGTTTTTT.

This clonotype was counted at least ten times. The V call is TRBV7-2, the J call TRBJ2-7, with D possibly matching TRBD2 (7 bases). V was pared by 1 base and J by 2 bases, with 12 bases between. This CDR3 contains 15 residues. The V gene's germline CDR1 is SGHTA and CDR2 FQGNSA. CDR3: CASSLEAGDTYEQYF. CDR3 sequence (DNA): TGTGCCAGCAGCTTAGAGGCGGGGGACACCTACGAGCAGTACTTC.

At least ten counts were recorded for this clonotype. The chain couples TRBV19 to TRBJ2-7, with D perhaps matching TRBD1 (6 bases). The CDR3 extends over 14 amino acids. Germline V gene lookup returns CDR1 LNHDA and CDR2 SQIVND (reference sequence). The V end lost 6 bases, the J end lost 0 bases, and 12 bases lay between the germline ends. CDR3 coding DNA: TGTGCCAGTAGCGGATCGGACAGCTCCTACGAGCAGTACTTC. Amino acid sequence: CASSGSDSSYEQYF. Full variable domain (rest looked up from reference TRBV19 and TRBJ2-7): DGGITQSPKYLFRKEGQNVTLSCEQNLNHDAMYWYRQDPGQGLRLIYYSQIVNDFQKGDIAEGYSVSREKKESFPLTVTSAQKNPTAFYLCASSGSDSSYEQYFGPGTRLTVT.

This clonotype showed up many times. This sequence joins TRBV10-1 and TRBJ2-7; 10 nucleotides match TRBD2. Germline CDR1 is WNHNN and CDR2 is SYGVQD (reference sequence). This CDR3 is built from 15 residues. The V segment lost 3 bases and the J segment 3 bases; nucleotides outside the gene matches: 5. This CDR3 reads CASSDWTSGRYEQYF. CDR3 bases: TGCGCCAGCAGTGATTGGACTAGCGGTCGCTACGAGCAGTACTTC.